The rows below give T cell receptor beta chains drawn from one sample of a study of blood T cells in healthy people across ages. TCRdb ran MiXCR on the 5' RACE reads and lists one entry per CDR3 protein. The sample has roughly 700,000 distinct CDR3 sequences, around a quarter seen once. The data also belong to a second study, concerning T cells of mothers and their children.

Sequenced: blood. The receptors were gathered from a boy aged 5-17 years in good health. Both conserved end residues are part of each CDR3. The D gene is left open where the match is weak. Only some rows state a clone size, as once, few, many or a class for expanded clones.

>few|.|TRBJ2-1|TRBV12-3/TRBV12-4
CASSWHIGGLSYNEQFF
TGTGCCAGCAGTTGGCACATCGGGGGGCTCTCCTACAATGAGCAGTTCTTC
>few|TRBD1|TRBJ1-4|TRBV6-5
CASRTLEAGGEKLFF
TGTGCCAGCAGAACTCTAGAGGCAGGGGGGGAAAAACTGTTTTTT
>few|.|TRBJ2-7|TRBV10-3
CATGNVQGDPYEQYF
TGTGCCACCGGGAACGTACAGGGAGACCCATACGAGCAGTACTTC
>.|.|TRBJ2-2|TRBV28
CACSLNRLATGELFF
TGTGCCTGCAGTTTAAATCGGTTGGCCACCGGGGAGCTGTTTTTT
>.|TRBD2|TRBJ2-5|TRBV5-1
CASRAESGSRKTQYF
TGCGCCAGCCGTGCGGAGAGCGGGAGTCGGAAGACCCAGTACTTC
>few|.|TRBJ1-1|TRBV12-3/TRBV12-4
CASRGRGITEAFF
TGTGCCAGCAGGGGCAGGGGTATCACTGAAGCTTTCTTT
>few|.|TRBJ2-1|TRBV20-1
CSAAPRGEQFF
TGCAGTGCTGCGCCCCGGGGTGAGCAGTTCTTC
>.|TRBD1|TRBJ2-2|TRBV13
CASSPGGSKTGELFF
TGTGCCAGCTCTCCAGGGGGCTCGAAAACCGGGGAGCTGTTTTTT
>.|.|TRBJ2-1|TRBV9
CASSGSVTLGDEQFF
TGTGCCAGCAGCGGAAGCGTCACACTTGGCGATGAGCAGTTCTTC
>.|TRBD1|TRBJ2-5|TRBV7-9
CASSRDRGVSETQYF
TGTGCCAGCAGCCGGGACAGGGGAGTTTCGGAGACCCAGTACTTC
>.|.|TRBJ2-7|TRBV29-1
CSVVLQRASYEQYF
TGCAGCGTTGTGCTCCAGAGAGCTTCCTACGAGCAGTACTTC
>few|.|TRBJ1-4|TRBV15
CATSLTGAGEKLFF
TGTGCCACCAGCTTGACAGGCGCCGGGGAAAAACTGTTTTTT
>.|TRBD1|TRBJ2-3|TRBV6-1
CASSDNRGSTDTQYF
TGTGCCAGCAGTGACAACAGGGGGAGTACAGATACGCAGTATTTT
>.|TRBD1|TRBJ2-7|TRBV29-1
CSVETNRGAYEQYF
TGCAGCGTTGAGACTAACAGGGGAGCCTACGAGCAGTACTTC
>.|.|TRBJ2-1|TRBV5-1
CASSLLGTPYNEQFF
TGCGCCAGCAGCTTGTTGGGGACCCCCTACAATGAGCAGTTCTTC
>many|TRBD1|TRBJ2-5|TRBV29-1
CSVGTGGRETQYF
TGCAGCGTGGGGACAGGGGGGAGAGAGACCCAGTACTTC
>few|.|TRBJ1-2|TRBV29-1
CSFSVGGGYTF
TGCTCGTTCAGCGTCGGGGGTGGCTACACCTTC
>.|.|TRBJ2-2|TRBV14
CASSQEIPGAGELFF
TGTGCCAGCAGCCAAGAAATACCGGGGGCCGGGGAGCTGTTTTTT
>few|TRBD2|TRBJ2-5|TRBV28
CASSSFWPKRGPQETQYF
TGTGCCAGCAGCAGTTTCTGGCCTAAGCGGGGCCCCCAAGAGACCCAGTACTTC
>.|.|TRBJ2-1|TRBV9
CASSVENAANNEQFF
TGTGCCAGCAGCGTAGAAAACGCCGCAAACAATGAGCAGTTCTTC
>.|.|TRBJ2-5|TRBV28
CASINAYQETQYF
TGTGCCAGCATTAATGCGTACCAAGAGACCCAGTACTTC
>.|.|TRBJ2-1|TRBV4-3
CASSQEPPSSYNEQFF
TGCGCCAGCAGCCAAGAACCCCCGAGCTCCTACAATGAGCAGTTCTTC
>.|.|TRBJ2-3|TRBV7-3
CASSLTGQNTDTQYF
TGTGCCAGCAGCTTAACGGGTCAGAACACAGATACGCAGTATTTT
>few|.|TRBJ2-3|TRBV20-1
CSASYGRGADTQYF
TGCAGTGCTAGTTACGGGAGAGGGGCAGATACGCAGTATTTT